The 10 T cell receptor beta chains reported below all come from one sample, sequenced in a study of cytomegalovirus exposure and HLA in healthy donors (dated by TCRdb to between 2016 and 2019). Library construction relied on the immunoSEQ multiplex PCR assay. For the multiplex PCR, a mixture combining 60 forward primers for TCR Vbeta segments and 13 reverse primers for TCR Jbeta segments was used. The immuneACCESS repertoire file appears here via TCRdb, limited to in-frame rearrangements. These files lack a portion of the clones; in checked studies, under half of the deficit traces to unresolved V genes, and the cause of the others is not known. The sample data list about 190,000 clones, and roughly 74% of these were observed just once. The top ten constitute less than 2% of the sample. The sequenced sample consisted of PBMCs. Source of these receptors: a woman in her thirties in good health and CMV-seronegative.

The chain carries TRBV10-3 and TRBJ1-1, with TRBD1 as a possible D gene (5 bases). Per germline, CDR1 ENHRY and CDR2 SYGVKD. Trimming pared 0 bases from V and 5 bases from J, leaving 10 bases between. This CDR3 is 14 amino acids long. CDR3 residues: CAISESQGITEAFF. CDR3 in DNA: TGTGCCATCAGTGAGTCGCAGGGAATAACTGAAGCTTTCTTT.

V and J are TRBV6-4 and TRBJ2-1; TRBD2 aligns across 11 bases. This CDR3 is built from 16 residues. Germline CDR1 and CDR2: MRHNA and SNTAGT. Germline trimming cut 5 bases from V and 6 bases from J; bases unmatched to any gene: 9. CDR3 DNA: TGTGCCAGCAGTCAAGATAGCGGGAGGGGTCGCAATGAGCAGTTCTTC. Protein product: CASSQDSGRGRNEQFF.

At least ten counts were recorded for this clone. This chain uses TRBV4-1 with TRBJ1-3; possibly TRBD1 for D (6 bases). The V gene lost 4 bases and the J gene lost 7 bases, with 17 bases spanning the gap. The CDR3 runs 15 residues. The germline gives CDR1 MGHRA, CDR2 YSYEKL. The CDR3 DNA reads TGCGCCAGCAGCCCACAGGGCCCCGGTGGGAACACCATATATTTT. It is translated as CASSPQGPGGNTIYF.

The J gene is TRBJ2-1, the V gene TRBV11-1; tentative D call: TRBD2 (6 bases). The CDR3 is 13 amino acids. Germline V CDR1 and CDR2: SGHAT, FQDESV (reference sequence). V lost 5 bases to trimming and J lost 7 bases, with 12 bases between them. The CDR3 here is CASSKRRGNEQFF. In DNA form, the CDR3 reads TGTGCCAGCAGCAAAAGACGGGGGAATGAGCAGTTCTTC.

The chain couples TRBV6-5 to TRBJ2-5, with 7 nucleotides matching TRBD2. The CDR3 spans 14 residues. The ends lost 8 bases at V and 4 bases at J; junction bases unmatched: 10. Germline-derived CDR1 and CDR2 are MNHEY and SVGAGI. Here the CDR3 reads CASGGGQLGETQYF. DNA of the CDR3: TGTGCCAGCGGGGGAGGGCAGTTAGGAGAGACCCAGTACTTC.

This chain joins TRBV9 and TRBJ1-1; the D gene is possibly TRBD1 (6 bases). CDR3 length: 14 amino acids. Deletions cut 0 bases from V and 7 bases from J, with 13 bases between. Germline V gives CDR1 SGDLS, CDR2 YYNGEE. CDR3: CASSVGQEGGEAFF. CDR3 coding DNA: TGTGCCAGCAGCGTAGGGCAGGAAGGGGGTGAAGCTTTCTTT.

The rearrangement joins TRBV27 to TRBJ1-1, with D unclear. V dropped 3 bases and J dropped 1 base, with 12 bases sitting between them. The CDR3 extends over 15 amino acids. Germline CDR1 reads MNHEY; CDR2 reads SMNVEV (reference sequence). The CDR3 DNA reads as TGTGCCAGCAGTTTGTCCAGGATAAGGAACACTGAAGCTTTCTTT. This translates into CASSLSRIRNTEAFF.

The sample holds a few counts of this clone. The chain joins TRBV7-2 to TRBJ1-4; D gene unclear. V gave up 5 bases and J gave up 7 bases, with 8 bases separating them. This CDR3 region has 12 residues. Germline V lookup: CDR1 SGHTA, CDR2 FQGNSA. The DNA of the CDR3 is TGTGCCAGCAGCCCCCGGTCTGAAAAACTGTTTTTT. This encodes CASSPRSEKLFF.

V gene TRBV7-2 combines with J gene TRBJ2-7; 8 nucleotides match TRBD1. J was trimmed by 2 bases and V by 5 bases; bases with no gene match: 5. The V gene's germline CDR1 is SGHTA and CDR2 FQGNSA. The CDR3 contains 14 residues. Written as DNA, the CDR3 is TGTGCCAGCAGCCCCAGGGGGCTGGCCTACGAGCAGTACTTC. As protein: CASSPRGLAYEQYF.

V is TRBV2 and J is TRBJ1-1; D is unresolved. Between the trimmed V and J ends, which lost 7 bases and 1 base, there was a span of 4 bases. Per germline, CDR1 SNHLY and CDR2 FYNNEI. The CDR3 covers 11 residues. CDR3 nucleotides: TGTGCCAGCAAGCAGAACACTGAAGCTTTCTTT. Translating it yields CASKQNTEAFF.